This TCR beta chain came from a study of cytomegalovirus exposure and HLA in healthy donors (dated by TCRdb to about 2017). About the study as a whole: According to an earlier analysis of 450 to 650 of the donors, 150 million to 200 million T cells yielded 95 million to 140 million unique TCR beta sequences and 250 to 350 Gb of sequence data. Rather than drawing on any new phenotypic data, the later analysis identified candidate immune exposures from TCR beta sequences and the way those sequences occurred across donors. Besides the first cohort of more than 650 subjects, a separate validation cohort made up of around 120 different subjects was used. A later analysis re-examined previously published TCR beta repertoires from roughly 720 donors and added high-resolution HLA genotyping to investigate patterns of TCR occurrence. All discovery cohort repertoires had been generated using a single sequencing platform. Donor age, sex, ethnicity and CMV serostatus were compiled alongside the repertoire data. Because of strong linkage in the cohort, five DR-DQ haplotypes were treated as single units for association and clustering. On average, roughly 240,000 unique TCR beta nucleotide sequences were sequenced per donor among about 400 genotyped donors of the cohort, with around 19% of those sequences being non-productive. HLA typing included class I and class II loci at four-digit resolution. The study aimed to test whether signatures of past pathogen exposure could be identified by cataloging public T cell receptors. To predict cytomegalovirus infection status, the study brought together high-throughput TCR immunosequencing, statistical association of individual TCRs with disease status, and machine learning. Using immunosequencing, the study profiled T cell repertoires from about 620 subjects and related those repertoires to cytomegalovirus serostatus. Genome-wide SNP genotypes for about 65% of the roughly 700 donors were used in a later genetic analysis, which treated that subset as a discovery cohort. Of the approximately 400 genotyped donors, more than 75% were placed in the genetic ancestry cluster associated with self-reported Caucasian donors. In an earlier analysis of roughly 580 of the donors, high-throughput TCR beta sequencing was used to judge whether each TCR beta V gene segment behaved as functional or pseudogenic. The number of donors typed differed by locus, with roughly 620-630 for A, B, C, DRB1 and DQB1, 522 for DQA1, 600 to 610 for DPA1, and over 400 for DPB1. An early release covering more than 500 HLA-typed donors comprised roughly 300 gigabases of sequencing data and approximately 85 million unique TCR sequences. Study-wide conclusions, independent of this receptor: A few of the identified cytomegalovirus-associated TCR beta chains were confirmed in vitro to be specific for cytomegalovirus antigens. In a later analysis, HLA-associated TCR beta chains showed more clonal expansion and lower generation probabilities than non-associated chains that were equally common. Sequencing depth was assumed to be roughly uniform across donors in the presence/absence analyses, though that assumption may not hold. The authors suggested that the approach could potentially be generalized to other disease states and immunological phenotypes. Several of the top co-occurrence clusters appeared to be linked to parvovirus B19, influenza, CMV and Epstein-Barr virus, according to a later analysis. V-gene and J-gene trimming of TCR beta chains was associated with a missense DCLRE1C variant in a later genetic analysis, and the association was replicated in an independent cohort. Strong co-occurrence of HLA alleles, especially DR and DQ, made assigning TCR associations to individual alleles difficult. Because HLA typing was missing for some donors at each locus, association tests included only the typed subset. Specific HLA alleles were associated with 15,000 to 20,000 TCR beta sequences at a false discovery rate of 0.05 in a later analysis. A further reported finding was that TCR beta sequences accurately predicted the HLA-A and HLA-B alleles for most subjects in the first cohort. Correlated functional status among segregating V segments might reflect linkage disequilibrium, but an unknown experimental factor could not be ruled out. Some IMGT-functional V segments, including TRBV6-2 and TRBV6-3, could not be told apart with the 87-base-pair reads, so those segments were excluded. The classifier was reported to diagnose cytomegalovirus status with high specificity and sensitivity in both the original cohort and the validation cohort. The study gave a list of under 200 TCR beta chains associated with cytomegalovirus. Immune exposure information for the cohort was limited to CMV serostatus. A later genetic analysis reported fewer N-insertions in productive TCRs among donors in an Asian-associated ancestry cluster than the approximately 700-donor mean. In a later analysis, the rate of TCR association differed among HLA loci, with DRB1 alleles having the most associated TCRs and HLA-C alleles having the fewest. Because counts were too low, roughly 18 rarely observed V segments, including chromosome 9 orphons, were left out of the earlier analysis of over 550 of the donors. Broadly in line with IMGT annotations, most TCR beta V segments showed up in productive rearrangements about 87% or about 30% of the time in an earlier analysis of several hundred of the donors. A later analysis found that most CMV-associated TCR beta chains appeared HLA-restricted, with HLA associations seemingly driven largely by CMV exposure. Most TCR sequences were seen in very few donors, while some public TCRs were found in many individuals. In this cohort, only TCR beta chains were sequenced, and detectable features were limited by the absence of alpha or paired-chain data. The sequencing pipeline was judged likely to have produced a cluster of highly shared sequence variants as a technical artifact.

The cysteine opens and the phenylalanine closes a CDR3 of 14 amino acids. Only the CDR3 region is kept as DNA, spanning 42 bases read in frame from base 1. The method was the immunoSEQ multiplex PCR assay. For the multiplex PCR, a mixture combining 60 forward primers for TCR Vbeta segments and 13 reverse primers for TCR Jbeta segments was used. The CDR3 region of rearranged TCR beta genes was amplified from genomic DNA by a multiplex PCR assay. The Illumina HiSeq System was used to sequence the amplified TCR beta libraries as 87-base-pair reads. Per the authors' processing: A later analysis tallied around 82 million unique TCR beta chains across the 666 repertoires, and some 10 million of those chains were shared by two or more donors. Raw reads were error-corrected and collapsed into unique sequences with a nearest-neighbor algorithm that merged closely related sequences to remove PCR and sequencing errors. CDR3 sequences were aligned to IMGT reference sequences to assign V, D and J gene segments. Each retained sequence needed at least a six-nucleotide match to both a V gene segment and a J gene segment. A rearrangement counted as productive if the CDR3 had no stop codons and remained in frame with V and J, and every other rearrangement counted as non-productive. CDR3 was defined according to IMGT convention as the region running from the second conserved V-encoded cysteine to the conserved J-encoded phenylalanine. Sequences without an unambiguous match to a single V gene segment were excluded from the earlier analysis of 587 of the donors. An earlier analysis of a few hundred of the donors called V segments functional above 56.7% productive rearrangements and segregating when the between-donor standard deviation exceeded 5%. To diagnose cytomegalovirus status from the catalog of TCR beta chain sequences, a statistical classification framework was built. In a later analysis, V and J genes were assigned by comparing TCR nucleotide sequences against IMGT/GENE-DB human TR gene sequences. The TCRdist pipeline was used in a later analysis to assign CDR3 sequences and most-parsimonious VDJ recombination scenarios. In a later analysis, each TCR beta chain was defined by its CDR3 amino acid sequence together with its V-gene family, and reads lacking a unique V-gene family were excluded. To address suspected cross-contamination and a sequencing artifact, a later analysis removed 592 highly shared, low-generation-probability nucleotide sequences. For each public chain, a later analysis derived a clonal expansion index from normalized ranks of inferred template counts within each repertoire. A later analysis computed generation probabilities with a VDJ recombination model fitted to out-of-frame rearrangements, and checked the results against IGoR. In a later analysis, TCR-TCR, TCR-HLA and TCR-CMV co-occurrence was scored with hypergeometric tests, and a repertoire-size bias correction was applied to TCR pairs. A later analysis estimated false discovery rates by permuting HLA or CMV assignments 20 times. In a later analysis, co-occurring TCRs were grouped using DBSCAN, with TCRdist sequence similarity added in when clustering inside HLA-allele-positive subsets. Repertoires with fewer than 30,000 or more than 120,000 public chains were left out of co-occurrence clustering, as were about five repertoires with anomalous nucleotide sharing. Here the immuneACCESS table is served through TCRdb, limited to in-frame sequences with V and J called. Missing clones are a known gap in these copies; in checked studies unresolved V genes cover under half, and the rest lacks a known reason. D and trimming come from the DNA, and the V and J calls and clone size come from that table. In all, the sample holds approximately 150,000 clones, and roughly 80% of those were seen once. Over 8.5% of the sample rests with the top ten.

Points on this clone: There is no known antigen for this receptor. The input lacks base qualities; no much larger clone sits a single base away.

The cohort was made up of 666 healthy bone marrow donors. At the time of sampling, all cohort members were nominally healthy, though unrecorded immune exposures were likely present. The donor was CMV seropositive and belonged to the group of 250 to 300 seropositive cohort members. A peripheral blood sample was collected from each donor, and TCR beta sequencing was performed on peripheral blood mononuclear cells. Genomic DNA extraction from the blood cell samples was performed with the Qiagen DNeasy Blood Extraction Kit. The receptor chain draws on TRBV21-1 and TRBJ2-1; no DNA check was done on the table's D call, TRBD1. TRBV21-1 is a pseudogene. This receptor was identified in a man aged 50 or older in good health and CMV-seropositive. Sequencing was carried out using PBMCs. The DNA reads as follows: TGTGCCAGCAGCAAGGACCTGGGGCACAATGAGCAGTTCTTC. Its translation is CASSKDLGHNEQFF.